The clone carrying this T cell receptor (beta chain) showed up just a few times. Its specificity is not known. Generated by immunoSEQ multiplex PCR, the TCRdb table keeps only in-frame clones and is missing some. This repertoire shows about 440,000 clones, around 88% found once; its top ten account for 13%. The source of the sample is a study of Ad26.COV2.S vaccination and SARS-CoV-2 variants. Study details: It was the COV1001 Ad26.COV2.S trial arm that included the donor.

Study results and limitations: An underestimation of total T cell responses may have resulted from the TCR breadth and depth analyses. Marked by substantial breadth, spike-specific CD8+ and CD4+ T cell responses were reportedly seen after vaccination. Placebo recipients showed lower spike-specific TCR breadth than vaccinees.

The treatment denotes: roughly 19 received Ad26.COV2.S at low or high dose, single or two shots; about 5 received placebo; per-sample allocation not given. Repertoires come from day 63 after the first vaccine or placebo injection. The source material was peripheral blood, sampled in a trial of Ad26.COV2.S vaccine versus placebo. The TCR was taken from a person aged 18-65 years who received the Ad26.COV2.S COVID-19 vaccine or a placebo.

Here the CDR3 DNA reads TGTGCTAGTGGTTTGACAGCGAACACTGAAGCTTTCTTT. It codes for CASGLTANTEAFF. The chain recombines TRBV12-5 with TRBJ1-1; no firm D call. Germline CDR1 reads LGHNT; CDR2 reads FRNRAP. This CDR3 comprises 13 residues. Trimming removed 2 bases from V and 1 base from J, with 5 bases in between.